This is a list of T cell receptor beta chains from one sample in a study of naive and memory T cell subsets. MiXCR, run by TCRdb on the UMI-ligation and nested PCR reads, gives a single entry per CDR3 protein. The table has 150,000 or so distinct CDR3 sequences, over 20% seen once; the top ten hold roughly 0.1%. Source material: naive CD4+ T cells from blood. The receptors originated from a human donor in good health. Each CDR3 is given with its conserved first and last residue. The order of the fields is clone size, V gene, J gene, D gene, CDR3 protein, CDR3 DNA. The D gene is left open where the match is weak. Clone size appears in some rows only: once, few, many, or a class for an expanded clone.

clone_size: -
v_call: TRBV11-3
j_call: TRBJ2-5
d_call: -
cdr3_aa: CASSLAGGLDETQYF
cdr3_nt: TGTGCCAGCAGCTTAGCCGGAGGGTTGGATGAGACCCAGTACTTC

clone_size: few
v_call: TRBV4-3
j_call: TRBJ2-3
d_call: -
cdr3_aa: CASSQFPGSTDTQYF
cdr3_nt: TGCGCCAGCAGCCAATTCCCAGGGAGCACAGATACGCAGTATTTT

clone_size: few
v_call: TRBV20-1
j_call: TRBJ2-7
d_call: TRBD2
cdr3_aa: CSAGTSGNAFGEQYF
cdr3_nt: TGCAGTGCGGGGACTAGCGGGAACGCCTTCGGCGAGCAGTACTTC

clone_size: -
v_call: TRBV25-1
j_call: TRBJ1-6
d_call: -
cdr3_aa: CASSESLPLNSPLHF
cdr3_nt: TGTGCCAGCAGTGAATCTTTACCTTTGAATTCACCCCTCCACTTT

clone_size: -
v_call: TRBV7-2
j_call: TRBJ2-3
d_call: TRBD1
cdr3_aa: CASSSAGTANTDTQYF
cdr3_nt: TGTGCCAGCAGCTCGGCCGGGACAGCGAACACAGATACGCAGTATTTT

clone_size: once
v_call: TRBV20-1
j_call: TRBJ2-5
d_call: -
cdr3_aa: CSARGSPEETQYF
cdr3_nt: TGCAGTGCTAGGGGGAGCCCGGAAGAGACCCAGTACTTC

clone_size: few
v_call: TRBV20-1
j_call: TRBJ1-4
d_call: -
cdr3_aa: CSARGGGTNEKLFF
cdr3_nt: TGCAGTGCTAGAGGGGGGGGGACAAATGAAAAACTGTTTTTT

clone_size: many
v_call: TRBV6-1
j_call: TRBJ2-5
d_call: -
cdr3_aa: CASRTRRGETQYF
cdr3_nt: TGTGCCAGCAGAACCCGACGAGGGGAGACCCAGTACTTC

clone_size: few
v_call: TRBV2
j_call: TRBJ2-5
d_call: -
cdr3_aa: CASSVRGRGETQYF
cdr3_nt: TGTGCCAGCAGTGTTAGGGGCCGGGGAGAGACCCAGTACTTC

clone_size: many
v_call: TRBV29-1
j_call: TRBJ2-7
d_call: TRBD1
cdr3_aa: CSVETGIHSYEQYF
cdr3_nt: TGCAGCGTAGAGACAGGGATACACTCCTACGAGCAGTACTTC

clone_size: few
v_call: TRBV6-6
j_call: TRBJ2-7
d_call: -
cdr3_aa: CASSQGRKSYEQYF
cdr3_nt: TGTGCCAGCAGCCAGGGACGGAAGAGTTACGAGCAGTACTTC

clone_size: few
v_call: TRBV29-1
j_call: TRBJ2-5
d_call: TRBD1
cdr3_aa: CSVEAQGETQYF
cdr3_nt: TGCAGCGTTGAGGCACAGGGGGAGACCCAGTACTTC

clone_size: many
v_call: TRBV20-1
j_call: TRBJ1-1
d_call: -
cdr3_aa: CSARGVGTEAFF
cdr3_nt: TGCAGTGCTAGAGGGGTTGGGACTGAAGCTTTCTTT

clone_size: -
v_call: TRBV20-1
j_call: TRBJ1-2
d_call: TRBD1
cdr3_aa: CSASDSATGNYGYTF
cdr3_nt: TGCAGTGCTAGCGATTCAGCGACAGGGAACTATGGCTACACCTTC

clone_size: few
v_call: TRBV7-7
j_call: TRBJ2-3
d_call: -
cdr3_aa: CASSPGASTDTQYF
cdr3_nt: TGTGCCAGCAGCCCAGGGGCATCTACAGATACGCAGTATTTT

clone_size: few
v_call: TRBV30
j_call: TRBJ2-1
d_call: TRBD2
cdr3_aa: CAWSGGSGSGSAYNEQFF
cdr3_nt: TGTGCCTGGAGTGGGGGGAGCGGGAGCGGGAGCGCGTACAATGAGCAGTTCTTC

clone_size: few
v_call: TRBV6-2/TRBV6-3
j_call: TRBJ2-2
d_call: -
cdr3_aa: CASSYVGVPGELFF
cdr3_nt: TGTGCCAGCAGTTACGTGGGGGTGCCCGGGGAGCTGTTTTTT

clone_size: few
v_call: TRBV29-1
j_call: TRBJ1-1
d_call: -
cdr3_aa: CSVALQLNTEAFF
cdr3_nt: TGCAGCGTTGCTTTACAACTGAACACTGAAGCTTTCTTT

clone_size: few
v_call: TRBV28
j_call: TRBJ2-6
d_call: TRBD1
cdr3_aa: CASGQGAPGANVLTF
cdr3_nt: TGTGCCAGCGGACAGGGGGCGCCTGGGGCCAACGTCCTGACTTTC

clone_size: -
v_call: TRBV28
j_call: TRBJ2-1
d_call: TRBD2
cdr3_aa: CASSLVGGTGTSGRFEQFF
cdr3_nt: TGTGCCAGCAGTTTGGTTGGGGGAACCGGGACTAGCGGGAGATTTGAGCAGTTCTTC

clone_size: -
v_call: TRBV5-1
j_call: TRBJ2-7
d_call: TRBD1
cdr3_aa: CASSPDRGAHEQYF
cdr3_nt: TGCGCCAGCAGCCCGGACAGGGGCGCCCACGAGCAGTACTTC

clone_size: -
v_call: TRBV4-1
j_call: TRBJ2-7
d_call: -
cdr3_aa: CASSLLPGLSYEQYF
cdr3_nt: TGCGCCAGCAGCCTCCTACCGGGACTCAGCTACGAGCAGTACTTC

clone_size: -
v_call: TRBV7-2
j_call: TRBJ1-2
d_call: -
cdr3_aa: CASSLEPGSGGYTF
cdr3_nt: TGTGCCAGCAGCTTAGAGCCAGGGTCCGGTGGCTACACCTTC

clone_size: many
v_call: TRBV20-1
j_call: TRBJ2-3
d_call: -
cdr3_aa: CSAFQGSTDTQYF
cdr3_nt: TGCAGTGCATTTCAGGGAAGCACAGATACGCAGTATTTT

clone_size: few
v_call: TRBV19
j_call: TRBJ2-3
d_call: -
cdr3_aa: CAIGHNLGDTQYF
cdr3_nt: TGTGCCATCGGACACAACCTGGGAGATACGCAGTATTTT

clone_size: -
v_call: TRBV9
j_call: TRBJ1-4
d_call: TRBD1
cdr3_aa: CASSVDRGHNEKLFF
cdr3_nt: TGTGCCAGCAGCGTGGACAGGGGCCACAATGAAAAACTGTTTTTT

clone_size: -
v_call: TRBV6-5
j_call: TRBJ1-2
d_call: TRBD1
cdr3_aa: CASRKTGVYGYTF
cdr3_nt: TGTGCCAGCAGAAAGACAGGGGTCTATGGCTACACCTTC

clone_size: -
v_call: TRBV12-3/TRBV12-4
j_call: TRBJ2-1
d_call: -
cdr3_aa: CASTGGQGWNEQFF
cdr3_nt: TGTGCCAGCACTGGGGGGCAGGGTTGGAATGAGCAGTTCTTC

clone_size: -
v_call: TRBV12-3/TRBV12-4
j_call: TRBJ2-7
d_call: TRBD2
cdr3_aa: CASSYELAGLYEQYF
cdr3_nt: TGTGCCAGCAGTTACGAACTAGCGGGTCTCTACGAGCAGTACTTC

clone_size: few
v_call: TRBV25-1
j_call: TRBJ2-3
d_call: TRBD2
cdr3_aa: CASSGRLAGVTDTQYF
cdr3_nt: TGTGCCAGCAGTGGAAGACTAGCGGGAGTGACAGATACGCAGTATTTT

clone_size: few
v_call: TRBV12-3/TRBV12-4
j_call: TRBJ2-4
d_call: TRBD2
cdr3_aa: CASSSMGGRAKNIQYF
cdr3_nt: TGTGCCAGCAGTTCTATGGGCGGGAGGGCCAAAAACATTCAGTACTTC

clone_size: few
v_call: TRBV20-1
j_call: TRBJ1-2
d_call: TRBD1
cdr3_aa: CSASRTGYGYTF
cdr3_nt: TGCAGTGCTTCTAGGACAGGCTATGGCTACACCTTC

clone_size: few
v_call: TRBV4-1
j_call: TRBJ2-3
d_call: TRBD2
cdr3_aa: CASSQEGGKTDTQYF
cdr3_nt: TGCGCCAGCAGCCAAGAGGGGGGGAAGACAGATACGCAGTATTTT

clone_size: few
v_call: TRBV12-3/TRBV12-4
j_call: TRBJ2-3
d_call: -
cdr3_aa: CASSYEASGTDTQYF
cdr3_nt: TGTGCCAGCAGTTATGAGGCTAGCGGCACAGATACGCAGTATTTT

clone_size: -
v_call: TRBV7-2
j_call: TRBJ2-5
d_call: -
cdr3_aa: CASSLSSGRETQYF
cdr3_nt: TGTGCCAGCAGCTTATCCAGCGGTCGGGAGACCCAGTACTTC

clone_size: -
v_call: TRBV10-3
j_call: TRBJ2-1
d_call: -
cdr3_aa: CAIGTENNEQFF
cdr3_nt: TGTGCCATCGGGACCGAGAACAATGAGCAGTTCTTC

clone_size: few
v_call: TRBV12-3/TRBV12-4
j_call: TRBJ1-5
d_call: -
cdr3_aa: CASSLIPGVNQPQHF
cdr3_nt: TGTGCCAGCAGTTTGATCCCAGGGGTTAATCAGCCCCAGCATTTT

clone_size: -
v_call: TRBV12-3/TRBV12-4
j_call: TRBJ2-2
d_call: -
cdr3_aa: CASSLGVVTGELFF
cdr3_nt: TGTGCCAGCAGTTTAGGGGTAGTGACCGGGGAGCTGTTTTTT

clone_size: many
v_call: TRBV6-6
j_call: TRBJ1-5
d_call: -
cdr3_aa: CASSYLGPGPQNNQPQHF
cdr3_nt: TGTGCCAGCAGTTACCTAGGACCGGGACCGCAAAACAATCAGCCCCAGCATTTT